The 2 T cell receptor beta chains below come from one sample, sequenced in a study of shared clonotypes between healthy human individuals. The protocol was immunoSEQ multiplex PCR, while the TCRdb copy is restricted to in-frame clones and leaves out a portion. The table includes some 2,000,000 clones, 85% to 95% detected once. Sequences were obtained from naive CD4+ T cells sorted from blood. Subset defined: CD45RA+ positively selected. The receptor set was obtained from a man aged 18 to 30 in good health.

The chain carries TRBV11-2 and TRBJ1-6; D is perhaps TRBD1 (6 bases). This CDR3 comprises 16 residues. Germline lookup yields CDR1 SGHAT and CDR2 FQNNGV. The V end lost 1 base, the J end lost 7 bases, and 14 bases lay between the germline ends. The CDR3 DNA follows: TGTGCCAGCAGCTTAGTCCAGGGGCTTCTAAATTCACCCCTCCACTTT. This codes for CASSLVQGLLNSPLHF. The complete variable domain, with remaining parts taken from reference TRBV11-2 and TRBJ1-6, reads EAGVAQSPRYKIIEKRQSVAFWCNPISGHATLYWYQQILGQGPKLLIQFQNNGVVDDSQLPKDRFSAERLKGVDSTLKIQPAKLEDSAVYLCASSLVQGLLNSPLHFGNGTRLTVT.

This rearrangement joins TRBV9 to TRBJ2-1; TRBD2 aligns across 8 bases. Germline CDR1 reads SGDLS; CDR2 reads YYNGEE. The CDR3 length is 16 residues. V lost 2 bases to trimming and J lost 3 bases; unmatched junction nucleotides: 7. The CDR3 sequence: CASSVNSGAGYNEQFF. The CDR3 DNA is TGTGCCAGCAGCGTCAATAGCGGGGCGGGCTACAATGAGCAGTTCTTC. The full variable domain, in which reference TRBV9 and TRBJ2-1 provide the parts outside the CDR3, is DSGVTQTPKHLITATGQRVTLRCSPRSGDLSVYWYQQSLDQGLQFLIQYYNGEERAKGNILERFSAQQFPDLHSELNLSSLELGDSALYFCASSVNSGAGYNEQFFGPGTRLTVL.